Below are 27 T cell receptor beta chains sequenced from a single sample in a study of blood T cell repertoires in COVID-19. Clones were sequenced by immunoSEQ multiplex PCR, and TCRdb holds only the in-frame ones, with some missing. The top ten hold about 4% of the sample, which has 200,000 to 300,000 clones, around four fifths seen once. The sequencing sample was made of peripheral blood. The receptors stem from a man aged 50 to 60 with acute or convalescent COVID-19.

This clone appeared a single time. The chain couples TRBV5-6 to TRBJ1-1, with TRBD1 matching 11 bases. Germline assignment: CDR1 SGHDT and CDR2 YYEEEE. Germline trimming cut 3 bases from V and 3 bases from J; bases unmatched to any gene: 7. The CDR3 runs to 16 residues. This CDR3 reads CASSWGQGGRDTEAFF. The DNA of the CDR3 is TGTGCCAGCAGCTGGGGACAGGGGGGTCGGGACACTGAAGCTTTCTTT.

The J gene is TRBJ1-5, the V gene TRBV2; maybe TRBD1 (6 bases). Germline V gene data show CDR1 as SNHLY and CDR2 as FYNNEI. V gave up 0 bases and J gave up 6 bases, with 18 bases separating them. The CDR3 runs to 17 residues. The CDR3 coding sequence is TGTGCCAGCAGTGAAGCAAGATCAGGGGATTTTGGTCAGCCCCAGCATTTT. Protein product: CASSEARSGDFGQPQHF.

The chain is built from TRBV9 and TRBJ2-1, with 10 bases that match TRBD2. V was clipped by 2 bases and J by 7 bases; unmatched bases: 6. There are 15 residues in the CDR3. Germline loops: CDR1 SGDLS, CDR2 YYNGEE. CDR3 sequence (DNA): TGTGCCAGCAGCGTCTCAGCGGGAGGGCTTAATGAGCAGTTCTTC. Amino acid sequence: CASSVSAGGLNEQFF.

The V gene is TRBV19, the J gene TRBJ2-2; 7 bases align to TRBD1. Germline V gene data show CDR1 as LNHDA and CDR2 as SQIVND (reference sequence). The trim removed 6 bases at V and 2 bases at J, leaving 12 bases unmatched. The CDR3 spans 17 residues. The CDR3 sequence is CASRKPTGTANTGELFF. The CDR3 nucleotides are TGTGCCAGTAGGAAACCCACCGGGACAGCAAACACCGGGGAGCTGTTTTTT.

V and J are TRBV10-3 and TRBJ2-1; 9 nucleotides align to TRBD1. CDR1 and CDR2 from the germline V gene are ENHRY and SYGVKD. This CDR3 has 15 residues. Trimming took 4 bases from V and 6 from J; bases not matched to a gene: 7. The CDR3: CAISVQQGASNEQFF. CDR3 bases: TGTGCCATCAGTGTCCAACAGGGGGCGTCCAATGAGCAGTTCTTC.

The CDR3 spells CASSPEGLASPYEQYF. The CDR3 DNA sequence: TGTGCCAGCAGCCCAGAGGGACTAGCGTCTCCTTACGAGCAGTACTTC. This chain connects TRBV7-2 to TRBJ2-7; 10 bases map to TRBD2. V shed 5 bases and J 4 bases; nucleotides not matched to a gene: 11. This CDR3 has 16 amino acids. Looked up from germline, CDR1 is SGHTA and CDR2 is FQGNSA.

The CDR3 region has the DNA TGTGCCAGTAGCGGCCGGAGCCTTAATGAAAAACTGTTTTTT. Its protein is CASSGRSLNEKLFF. V gene TRBV19 combines with J gene TRBJ1-4; D is uncertain. CDR1 and CDR2 (germline): LNHDA, SQIVND (reference sequence). V was shortened by 6 bases and J by 4 bases, with 12 bases between the two germline ends. This CDR3 is built from 14 residues.

Note on this clone: The junction shows a germline mismatch at one end, possibly a read error. V and J are TRBV14 and TRBJ1-2; TRBD1 matches at 10 bases. There are 14 residues in the CDR3. Germline V gene data show CDR1 as SGHDN and CDR2 as FVKESK. This chain's CDR3 is CASSQPGTGVSYAF. The CDR3 region has the DNA TGTGCCAGCAGCCAACCCGGGACAGGGGTCTCCTACGCCTTC.

This chain uses TRBV24-1 with TRBJ2-7, with D maybe TRBD2 (5 bases). The CDR3 contains 15 residues. Trimming left V 3 bases short and J 4 bases short, with 15 bases between. From germline, CDR1 is KGHDR and CDR2 SFDVKD. The chain's CDR3 is CATSDGADLAYEQYF. The CDR3 DNA follows: TGTGCCACCAGTGATGGAGCGGACCTGGCGTACGAGCAGTACTTC.

This clone was picked up a small number of times. The CDR3 region is CASSPEGLWGTIYF. The CDR3 nucleotides are TGTGCCAGCTCACCAGAGGGATTGTGGGGCACCATATATTTT. J is TRBJ1-3 and V is TRBV18; no clear D. V was clipped by 2 bases and J by 9 bases, with 14 bases between them. Germline assignment: CDR1 KGHSH and CDR2 LQKENI. The CDR3 is 14 residues long.

This rearrangement joins TRBV5-1 to TRBJ1-1; TRBD1 matches at 7 bases. This CDR3 comprises 15 residues. The junction had 8 bases not matched to a gene; V was cut back by 6 bases and J by 0 bases. Per the germline V gene, CDR1 is SGHRS and CDR2 is YFSETQ. CDR3 sequence: CASTKTGLMNTEAFF. DNA of the CDR3: TGCGCCAGCACCAAGACAGGGCTCATGAACACTGAAGCTTTCTTT.

V is TRBV27 and J is TRBJ2-1; no firm D call. CDR1 MNHEY and CDR2 SMNVEV come from the germline V gene (reference sequence). Trimming stripped 2 bases from V and 3 bases from J, with 8 bases between. This CDR3 has 14 residues. The CDR3 region is CASSLGSLYNEQFF. The DNA for the CDR3 is TGTGCCAGCAGTTTAGGCTCTCTCTACAATGAGCAGTTCTTC.

This clone was seen once. CDR3 loop: CASSPRQGIGNTIYF. CDR3 coding DNA: TGTGCCAGCAGCCCTAGACAGGGGATTGGAAACACCATATATTTT. This chain uses TRBV9 with TRBJ1-3; TRBD1 matches at 8 bases. The J segment lost 3 bases and the V segment lost 4 bases, leaving 6 bases of the junction unmatched. Germline CDR1 reads SGDLS; CDR2 reads YYNGEE. The CDR3 is 15 amino acids.

This clone appeared once. This chain uses TRBV19 with TRBJ1-2; D not certain. This CDR3 is built from 11 residues. From germline, CDR1 is LNHDA and CDR2 SQIVND (reference sequence). The ends were cut back, 9 bases at V and 1 base at J, with 6 bases in the middle. CDR3 sequence reads: CASRLNYGYTF. CDR3 nucleotide sequence: TGTGCCAGCAGACTTAACTATGGCTACACCTTC. Variable domain in full (rest from reference TRBV19 and TRBJ1-2): DGGITQSPKYLFRKEGQNVTLSCEQNLNHDAMYWYRQDPGQGLRLIYYSQIVNDFQKGDIAEGYSVSREKKESFPLTVTSAQKNPTAFYLCASRLNYGYTFGSGTRLTVV.

This chain uses TRBV2 with TRBJ2-7; 11 positions match TRBD1. Germline V lookup: CDR1 SNHLY, CDR2 FYNNEI. Unmatched junction bases numbered 8, after V lost 1 base and J lost 6 bases. This CDR3 is built from 16 residues. CDR3 nucleotide sequence: TGTGCCAGCAGTGAAGTTGGGACAGGGGGTGTACTCGAGCAGTACTTC. It encodes CASSEVGTGGVLEQYF.

The chain couples TRBV19 to TRBJ1-2, with D tentatively TRBD1 (6 bases). Germline V gene data show CDR1 as LNHDA and CDR2 as SQIVND (reference sequence). The CDR3 covers 14 residues. V was clipped by 3 bases and J by 7 bases, with 15 bases between them. CDR3 coding DNA: TGTGCCAGTAGTATCCCCTACAGGGCGGGTGGCTACACCTTC. Translated: CASSIPYRAGGYTF.

This clone was seen once. J is TRBJ2-1 and V is TRBV5-1; the match to TRBD1 covers 7 bases. The ends lost 3 bases at V and 2 bases at J; junction bases unmatched: 11. The germline CDR1 and CDR2 sequences are SGHRS and YFSETQ. The CDR3 has 17 residues. The CDR3 protein is CASSSGQVEITYNEQFF. In DNA, the CDR3 is TGCGCCAGCAGCTCCGGACAGGTGGAGATAACCTACAATGAGCAGTTCTTC.

This chain connects TRBV6-1 to TRBJ1-2, with D possibly matching TRBD1 (5 bases). This CDR3 has 14 amino acids. The germline gives CDR1 MNHNS, CDR2 SASEGT. V was trimmed by 3 bases and J by 4 bases, leaving 12 bases between them. CDR3 sequence: CASSDVGRVYGYTF. The CDR3 DNA reads TGTGCCAGCAGTGATGTGGGGCGCGTCTATGGCTACACCTTC.

This chain connects TRBV28 to TRBJ1-4; 8 nucleotides align to TRBD1. With 6 bases clipped from V and 10 bases from J, the junction kept 10 bases outside the gene matches. Germline V gene lookup returns CDR1 MDHEN and CDR2 SYDVKM. The CDR3 loop spans 14 amino acids. CDR3 sequence: CASSPGQDFGKLFF. CDR3 nucleotide sequence: TGTGCCAGCAGCCCGGGACAGGACTTCGGAAAACTGTTTTTT.

In its sample, this clone was seen a few times. V and J are TRBV15 and TRBJ1-5, with 9 bases lining up with TRBD1. Germline V gene data show CDR1 as LNHNV and CDR2 as YYDKDF (reference sequence). The CDR3 covers 16 residues. The ends lost 0 bases at V and 7 bases at J; junction bases unmatched: 7. CDR3 nucleotide sequence: TGTGCCACCAGCAGAGATGTGGGACAGGGAGGACAGCCCCAGCATTTT. Its translation: CATSRDVGQGGQPQHF.

V usage is TRBV6-5 and J usage is TRBJ2-3; maybe TRBD2 (5 bases). CDR1 MNHEY and CDR2 SVGAGI come from the germline V gene. V was clipped by 8 bases and J by 6 bases, with 18 bases between them. The CDR3 length is 14 residues. The CDR3 loop reads CASFTGSPGDTQYF. CDR3 in DNA: TGTGCCAGCTTCACGGGCTCACCGGGGGATACGCAGTATTTT.

A remark on this clone: Other DNA variants within this sample encode the same CDR3. V gene TRBV27 combines with J gene TRBJ2-2; the D is unclear. Between the trimmed V and J ends, which lost 3 bases and 3 bases, there was a span of 5 bases. The CDR3 has 13 amino acids. Germline-derived CDR1 and CDR2 are MNHEY and SMNVEV (reference sequence). Here the CDR3 reads CASSLTYTGELFF. Here the CDR3 DNA reads TGTGCCAGCAGTTTGACTTACACCGGGGAGCTGTTTTTT.

The V gene is TRBV19, the J gene TRBJ2-1; D is perhaps TRBD1 (6 bases). The V and J ends lost 0 bases and 4 bases respectively, with 10 bases between them. From germline, CDR1 is LNHDA and CDR2 SQIVND (reference sequence). The CDR3 spans 15 residues. CDR3 sequence: CASSIEQGPYNEQFF. CDR3 nucleotide sequence: TGTGCCAGTAGTATAGAACAGGGTCCGTACAATGAGCAGTTCTTC.

This chain links TRBV9 with TRBJ1-4; D perhaps matches TRBD1 (5 bases). Germline V gene sequence: CDR1 SGDLS, CDR2 YYNGEE. This CDR3 contains 15 residues. Between the trimmed V and J ends, which lost 2 bases and 3 bases, there was a span of 11 bases. DNA of the CDR3: TGTGCCAGCAGCGTTCGGACGGGGGCTAATGAAAAACTGTTTTTT. This sequence encodes CASSVRTGANEKLFF. The complete variable domain, with remaining parts taken from reference TRBV9 and TRBJ1-4, reads DSGVTQTPKHLITATGQRVTLRCSPRSGDLSVYWYQQSLDQGLQFLIQYYNGEERAKGNILERFSAQQFPDLHSELNLSSLELGDSALYFCASSVRTGANEKLFFGSGTQLSVL.

The gene calls are TRBV6-5 and TRBJ1-5; D not certain. There are 13 residues in the CDR3. Germline loops: CDR1 MNHEY, CDR2 SVGAGI. V lost 10 bases to trimming and J lost 4 bases, with 14 bases between them. The CDR3 sequence is CATGESGNQPQHF. The CDR3 bases are TGTGCCACGGGAGAGTCTGGTAATCAGCCCCAGCATTTT.

V is TRBV7-9 and J is TRBJ1-4; unclear D gene. V lost 3 bases to trimming and J lost 6 bases, with 11 bases between them. Germline V gene sequence: CDR1 SEHNR, CDR2 FQNEAQ (reference sequence). This CDR3 comprises 14 residues. The CDR3 here is CASSFGLRDEKLFF. The CDR3 region has the DNA TGTGCCAGCAGCTTCGGCCTGAGGGATGAAAAACTGTTTTTT.

The V and J genes are TRBV19 and TRBJ2-1, with D perhaps TRBD1 (5 bases). The CDR3 runs to 13 residues. In germline, CDR1 is LNHDA, CDR2 SQIVND (reference sequence). Deletions cut 5 bases from V and 9 bases from J, with 14 bases between. The CDR3 is CASSYRYGSEQFF. The CDR3 region has the DNA TGTGCCAGTAGTTACAGGTACGGTAGTGAGCAGTTCTTC.